Presented here are 12 T cell receptor beta chains from one specimen sequenced in a study of cytomegalovirus exposure and HLA in healthy donors. The PCR ran on 60 Vbeta and 13 Jbeta primers. TCRdb's copy holds only in-frame clones and misses some; the assay was immunoSEQ multiplex PCR. The sample consists of over 200,000 clones, about 89% of them appearing once. The specimen sequenced was PBMCs. These receptors came from a woman aged 18-29 years in good health and CMV-seronegative.

In nucleotides, the CDR3 is TGTGCCAGTAGTATAGATCCGAGGGGGACAGGGGTCCACGAGCAGTACTTC. Encoded protein: CASSIDPRGTGVHEQYF. The J gene is TRBJ2-7, the V gene TRBV19; 10 positions agree with TRBD1. Germline CDR1 LNHDA, CDR2 SQIVND (reference sequence). The V and J ends lost 0 bases and 5 bases, in that order; junction bases with no gene match: 10. The CDR3 length is 17 residues.

The rearrangement joins TRBV19 to TRBJ1-3, with no clear D. Trimming pared 3 bases from V and 2 bases from J, leaving 8 bases between. CDR1 is LNHDA, CDR2 SQIVND, per germline (reference sequence). This CDR3 has 14 residues. The CDR3 reads CASSIKPTGNTIYF. The CDR3 nucleotides are TGTGCCAGTAGTATCAAGCCCACTGGAAACACCATATATTTT.

This sequence joins TRBV7-6 and TRBJ2-1; 8 bases line up with TRBD2. The CDR3 consists of 15 residues. The trim removed 4 bases at V and 0 bases at J, leaving 2 bases unmatched. The germline CDR1 and CDR2 sequences are SGHVS and FNYEAQ. The CDR3 region is CASSSTSGSYNEQFF. The CDR3 bases are TGTGCCAGCAGCTCCACTAGCGGCTCCTACAATGAGCAGTTCTTC.

The genes are TRBV25-1 and TRBJ2-5; 7 nucleotides agree with TRBD1. The end of the DNA fits TRBJ2-7 better, so the J call may be wrong. Germline V lookup: CDR1 MGHDK, CDR2 SYGVNS. The CDR3 contains 13 residues. Written as DNA, the CDR3 is TGTGCCAGCAGTGGGAAGGACAGGTACGAGCAGTACTTC. This sequence encodes CASSGKDRYEQYF.

The chain combines TRBV19 with TRBJ2-2; tentative D call: TRBD2 (6 bases). The CDR3 loop spans 14 amino acids. Germline values: CDR1 LNHDA, CDR2 SQIVND (reference sequence). Trimming took off 4 bases at V and 6 bases at J, with 12 bases between the two ends. CDR3 region: CASSKKGGAGELFF. The CDR3 nucleotides are TGTGCCAGTAGTAAGAAAGGAGGGGCCGGGGAGCTGTTTTTT.

The V and J genes are TRBV7-2 and TRBJ2-7; 10 bases align to TRBD2. V dropped 5 bases and J dropped 2; count of bases not matched to a gene: 9. The length of the CDR3 is 16 residues. The germline gives CDR1 SGHTA, CDR2 FQGNSA. The CDR3 loop is CASSLRLAGLTYEQYF. The CDR3, as DNA: TGTGCCAGCAGCCTTCGACTAGCGGGCTTAACCTACGAGCAGTACTTC.

In its sample, this clone was seen once. This chain joins TRBV10-3 and TRBJ1-5; TRBD1 matches 8 bases. Germline V gene data show CDR1 as ENHRY and CDR2 as SYGVKD. After removal of 2 bases from V and 3 bases from J, the junction contained 3 bases not matched to a gene. This CDR3 has 15 residues. CDR3 sequence (DNA): TGTGCCATCAGTGAGGACAGGGGACACAATCAGCCCCAGCATTTT. It yields the protein CAISEDRGHNQPQHF.

The V call is TRBV10-1, the J call TRBJ2-2, with TRBD2 identical over 9 bases. V was pared by 3 bases and J by 5 bases, with 10 bases of the junction left unmatched. The CDR3 length is 17 residues. Germline V CDR1 and CDR2: WNHNN, SYGVQD (reference sequence). The CDR3 DNA reads as TGCGCCAGCAGTGACCCGGGTAGCGGGGGAGAAACCGGGGAGCTGTTTTTT. This gives the protein CASSDPGSGGETGELFF.

The V gene is TRBV14, the J gene TRBJ2-2; 7 positions match TRBD1. Germline V gene data show CDR1 as SGHDN and CDR2 as FVKESK. The CDR3 totals 17 residues. V gave up 1 base and J gave up 4 bases; unmatched junction bases: 9. The CDR3 nucleotides are TGTGCCAGCAGCCAAGCTCGGGACAGTCGAATCACCGGGGAGCTGTTTTTT. This translates into CASSQARDSRITGELFF.

This chain links TRBV28 with TRBJ2-7; 8 positions match TRBD1. Germline CDR1 MDHEN, CDR2 SYDVKM. This CDR3 is 14 amino acids long. Losses at the gene ends were 7 bases for V and 5 bases for J; bases not matched to a gene: 10. In nucleotides, the CDR3 is TGTGCCAGCATTCGGCCGGGACAGGCTAACGAGCAGTACTTC. It encodes CASIRPGQANEQYF. Together with reference TRBV28 and TRBJ2-7, the CDR3 gives the full variable domain: DVKVTQSSRYLVKRTGEKVFLECVQDMDHENMFWYRQDPGLGLRLIYFSYDVKMKEKGDIPEGYSVSREKKERFSLILESASTNQTSMYLCASIRPGQANEQYFGPGTRLTVT.

This chain joins TRBV5-1 and TRBJ2-3; D possibly corresponds to TRBD1 (6 bases). CDR1 is SGHRS, CDR2 YFSETQ, per germline. V lost 0 bases and J 2 bases, leaving 13 bases between the germline ends. The CDR3 is 16 residues long. This CDR3 reads CASSLDPGQYTDTQYF. For the CDR3, the DNA is TGCGCCAGCAGCTTGGATCCGGGACAATACACAGATACGCAGTATTTT.

V gene TRBV5-1 combines with J gene TRBJ2-7; D perhaps matches TRBD2 (5 bases). V was shortened by 2 bases and J by 2 bases, with 14 bases between the two germline ends. The CDR3 extends over 15 amino acids. Per germline, CDR1 SGHRS and CDR2 YFSETQ. This CDR3 is CASSLTSGSTYEQYF. CDR3 sequence (DNA): TGCGCCAGCAGCTTAACCAGCGGTTCTACCTACGAGCAGTACTTC.